This T cell receptor beta chain was recorded in a study of blood T cells in healthy people across ages. With a J-beta primer mix and a sample-barcoded 5' primer, a second PCR ran roughly 6 to 11 cycles. A 12-random-nucleotide template-switch adaptor tagged each cDNA molecule. TCRdb recomputed calls from the 5' RACE reads with MiXCR, one row per CDR3 protein. This sample has about a million distinct CDR3 sequences, with roughly 48% found just once. With 4 bases removed from V and 2 bases from J, the gap between germline ends came to 8 bases. Per the germline V gene, CDR1 is GTSNPN and CDR2 is SVGIG (reference sequence). The CDR3 covers 12 residues.

The sample consisted of blood. The sequence derives from a man aged 25 to 40 in good health. This sequence joins TRBV30 and TRBJ1-1; D call uncertain. The CDR3 nucleotides are TGTGCCTGGACCCGAGGAAACACTGAAGCTTTCTTT. Translated, it gives CAWTRGNTEAFF.